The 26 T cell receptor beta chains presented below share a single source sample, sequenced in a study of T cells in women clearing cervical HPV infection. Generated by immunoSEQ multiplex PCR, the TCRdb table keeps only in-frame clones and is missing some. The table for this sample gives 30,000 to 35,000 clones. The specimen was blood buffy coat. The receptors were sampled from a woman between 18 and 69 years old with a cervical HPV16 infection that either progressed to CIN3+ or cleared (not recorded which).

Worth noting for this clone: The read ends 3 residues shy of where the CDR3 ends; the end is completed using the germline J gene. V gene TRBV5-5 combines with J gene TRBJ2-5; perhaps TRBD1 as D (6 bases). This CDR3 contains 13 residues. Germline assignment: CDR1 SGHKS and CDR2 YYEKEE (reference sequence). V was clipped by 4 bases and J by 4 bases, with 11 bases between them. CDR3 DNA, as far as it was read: TGTGCCAGCAGCAGTGCAGGGGTAGAGACC. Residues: CASSSAGVET. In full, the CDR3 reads CASSSAGVETQYF.

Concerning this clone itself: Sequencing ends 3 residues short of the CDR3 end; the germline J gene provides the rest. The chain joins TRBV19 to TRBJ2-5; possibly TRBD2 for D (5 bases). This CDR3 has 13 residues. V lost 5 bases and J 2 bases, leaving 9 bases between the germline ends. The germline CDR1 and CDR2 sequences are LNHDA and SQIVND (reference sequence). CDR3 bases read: TGTGCCAGTAGTTCAGGACTGCAAGAGACC. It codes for CASSSGLQET. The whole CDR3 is CASSSGLQETQYF.

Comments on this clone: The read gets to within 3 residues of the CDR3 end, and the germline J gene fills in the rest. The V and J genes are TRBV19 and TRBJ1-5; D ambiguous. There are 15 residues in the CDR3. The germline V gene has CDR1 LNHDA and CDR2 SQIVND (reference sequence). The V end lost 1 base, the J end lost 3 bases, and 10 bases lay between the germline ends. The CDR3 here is CASSIGSQSNQPQHF. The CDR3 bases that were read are TGTGCCAGTAGTATAGGGTCACAGTCCAATCAGCCC.

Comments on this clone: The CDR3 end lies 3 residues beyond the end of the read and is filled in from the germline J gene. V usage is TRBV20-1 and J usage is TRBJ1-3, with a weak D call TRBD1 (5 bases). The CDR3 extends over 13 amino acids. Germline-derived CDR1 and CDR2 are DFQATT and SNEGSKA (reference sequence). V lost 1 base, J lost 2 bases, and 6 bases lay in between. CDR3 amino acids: CSARGTTGNTIYF. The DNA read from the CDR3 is TGCAGTGCTAGAGGGACAACTGGAAACACC.

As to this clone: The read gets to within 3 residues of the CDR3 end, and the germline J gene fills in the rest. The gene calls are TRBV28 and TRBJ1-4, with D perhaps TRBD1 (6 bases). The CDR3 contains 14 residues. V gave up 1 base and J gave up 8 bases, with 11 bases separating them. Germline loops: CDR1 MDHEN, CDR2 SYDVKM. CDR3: CASSLLQGQEKLFF. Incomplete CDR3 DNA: TGTGCCAGCAGTTTATTGCAGGGGCAGGAAAAA.

Incomplete CDR3 DNA: TGCAGTGCATCCCAGCGGTTACAAGAGACC. This translates into CSASQRLQET. The entire CDR3 reads CSASQRLQETQYF. V and J are TRBV20-1 and TRBJ2-5; maybe TRBD2 (5 bases). The read finishes 3 residues shy of the CDR3 end, and the germline J gene is used to complete it. Per the germline V gene, CDR1 is DFQATT and CDR2 is SNEGSKA (reference sequence). The CDR3 is 13 amino acids. V was pared by 6 bases and J by 2 bases, with 13 bases between.

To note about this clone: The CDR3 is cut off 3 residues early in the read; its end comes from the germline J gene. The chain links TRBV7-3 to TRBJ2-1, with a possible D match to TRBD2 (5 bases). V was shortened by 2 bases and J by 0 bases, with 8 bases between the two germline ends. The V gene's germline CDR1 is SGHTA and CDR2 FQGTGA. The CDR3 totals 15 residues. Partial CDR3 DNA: TGTGCCAGCAGCTTAGGAGCGGTCTCCTACAATGAG. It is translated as CASSLGAVSYNE. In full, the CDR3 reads CASSLGAVSYNEQFF. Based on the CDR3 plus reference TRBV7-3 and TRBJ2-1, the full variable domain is GAGVSQTPSNKVTEKGKYVELRCDPISGHTALYWYRQSLGQGPEFLIYFQGTGAADDSGLPNDRFFAVRPEGSVSTLKIQRTERGDSAVYLCASSLGAVSYNEQFFGPGTRLTVL.

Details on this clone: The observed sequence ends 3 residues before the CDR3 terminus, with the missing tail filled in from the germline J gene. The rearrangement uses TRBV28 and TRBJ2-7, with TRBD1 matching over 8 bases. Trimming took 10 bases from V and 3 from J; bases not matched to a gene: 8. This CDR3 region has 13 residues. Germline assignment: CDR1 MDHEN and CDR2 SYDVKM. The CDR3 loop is CATTGQGIYEQYF. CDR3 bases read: TGTGCCACCACAGGACAGGGAATCTACGAG.

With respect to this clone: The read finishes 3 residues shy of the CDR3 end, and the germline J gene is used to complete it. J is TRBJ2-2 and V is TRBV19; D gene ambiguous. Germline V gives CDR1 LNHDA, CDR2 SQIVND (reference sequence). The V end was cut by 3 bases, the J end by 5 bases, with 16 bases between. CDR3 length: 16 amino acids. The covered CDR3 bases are TGTGCCAGTAGTATCTTTGCAGGCGTAGAGACCGGGGAG. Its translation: CASSIFAGVETGE. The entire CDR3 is CASSIFAGVETGELFF.

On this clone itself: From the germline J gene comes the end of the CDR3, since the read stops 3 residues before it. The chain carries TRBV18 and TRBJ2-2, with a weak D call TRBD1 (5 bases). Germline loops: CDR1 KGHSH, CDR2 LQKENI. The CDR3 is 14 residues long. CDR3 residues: CASSLTATNEKLFF. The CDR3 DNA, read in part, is TGTGCCAGCTCACTGACAGCAACTAATGAAAAG. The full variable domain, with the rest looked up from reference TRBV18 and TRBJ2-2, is NAGVMQNPRHLVRRRGQEARLRCSPMKGHSHVYWYRQLPEEGLKFMVYLQKENIIDESGMPKERFSAEFPKEGPSILRIQQVVRGDSAAYFCASSLTATNEKLFFGEGSRLTVL.

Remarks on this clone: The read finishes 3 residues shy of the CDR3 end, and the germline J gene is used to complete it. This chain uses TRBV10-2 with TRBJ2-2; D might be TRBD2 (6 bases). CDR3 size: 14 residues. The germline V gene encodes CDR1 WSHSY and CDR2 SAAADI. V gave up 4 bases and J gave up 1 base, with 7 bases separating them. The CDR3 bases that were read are TGCGCCAGCAGTGGGGACTGGAACACCGGGGAG. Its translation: CASSGDWNTGE. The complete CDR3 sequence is CASSGDWNTGELFF.

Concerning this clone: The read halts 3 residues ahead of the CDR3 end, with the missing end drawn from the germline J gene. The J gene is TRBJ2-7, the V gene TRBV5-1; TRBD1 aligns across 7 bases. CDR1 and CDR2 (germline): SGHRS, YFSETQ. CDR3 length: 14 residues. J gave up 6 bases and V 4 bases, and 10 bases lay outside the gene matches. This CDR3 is CASSPTTGVGEQYF. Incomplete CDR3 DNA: TGCGCCAGCAGCCCTACTACAGGGGTGGGCGAG.

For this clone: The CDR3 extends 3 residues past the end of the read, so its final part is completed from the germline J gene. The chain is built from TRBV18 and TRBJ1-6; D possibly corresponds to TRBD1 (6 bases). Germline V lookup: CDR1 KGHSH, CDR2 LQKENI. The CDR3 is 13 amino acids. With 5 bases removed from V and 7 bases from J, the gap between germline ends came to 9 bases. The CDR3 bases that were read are TGTGCCAGCTCAGGGGACACAAATTCACCC. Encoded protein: CASSGDTNSP. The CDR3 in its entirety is CASSGDTNSPLHF.

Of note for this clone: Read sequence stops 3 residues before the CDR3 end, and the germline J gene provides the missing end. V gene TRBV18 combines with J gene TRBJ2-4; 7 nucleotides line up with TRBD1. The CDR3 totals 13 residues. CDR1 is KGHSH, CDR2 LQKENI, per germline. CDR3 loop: CASSPDRDQGQYF. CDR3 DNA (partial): TGTGCCAGCTCACCAGACAGGGATCAAGGT.

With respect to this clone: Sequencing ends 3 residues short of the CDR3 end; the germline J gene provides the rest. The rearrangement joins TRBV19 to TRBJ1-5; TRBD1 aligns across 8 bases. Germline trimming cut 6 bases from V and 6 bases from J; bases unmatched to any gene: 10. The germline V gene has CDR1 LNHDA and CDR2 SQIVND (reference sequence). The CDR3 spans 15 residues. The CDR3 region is CASRTQGAQGQPQHF. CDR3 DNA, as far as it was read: TGTGCCAGTAGGACGCAGGGGGCACAGGGTCAGCCC.

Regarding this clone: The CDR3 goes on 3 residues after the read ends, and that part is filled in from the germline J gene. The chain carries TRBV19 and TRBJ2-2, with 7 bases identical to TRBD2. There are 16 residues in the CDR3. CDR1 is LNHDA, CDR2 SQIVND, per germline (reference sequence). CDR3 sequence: CASSIRGVNHNSPLFF. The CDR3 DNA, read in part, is TGTGCCAGTAGTATCCGGGGGGTGAATCATAATTCACCG.

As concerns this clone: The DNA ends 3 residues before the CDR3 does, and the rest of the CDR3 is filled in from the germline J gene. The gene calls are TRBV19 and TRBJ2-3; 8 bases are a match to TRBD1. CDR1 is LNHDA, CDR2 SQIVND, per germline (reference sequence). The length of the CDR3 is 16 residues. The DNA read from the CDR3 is TGTGCCAGTAGTATGAAACAGGGGGGTGGTAAGCAGCCG. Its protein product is CASSMKQGGGKQP. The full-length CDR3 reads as CASSMKQGGGKQPQYF.

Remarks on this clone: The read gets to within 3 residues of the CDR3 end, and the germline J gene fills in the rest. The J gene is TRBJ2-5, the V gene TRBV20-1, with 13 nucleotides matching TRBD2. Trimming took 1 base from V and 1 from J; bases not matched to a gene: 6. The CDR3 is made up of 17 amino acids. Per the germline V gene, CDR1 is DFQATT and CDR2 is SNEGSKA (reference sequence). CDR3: CSARGRTSGGRQETQYF. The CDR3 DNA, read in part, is TGCAGTGCTAGAGGGAGGACTAGCGGGGGCCGCCAAGAGACC.

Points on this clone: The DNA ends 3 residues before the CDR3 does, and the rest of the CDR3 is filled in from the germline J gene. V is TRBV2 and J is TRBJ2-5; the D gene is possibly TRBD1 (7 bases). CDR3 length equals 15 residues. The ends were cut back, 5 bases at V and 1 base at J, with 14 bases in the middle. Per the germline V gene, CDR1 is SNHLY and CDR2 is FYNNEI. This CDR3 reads CASSSQGGPQETQYF. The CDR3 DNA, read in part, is TGTGCCAGCAGTTCCCAGGGGGGTCCCCAAGAGACC. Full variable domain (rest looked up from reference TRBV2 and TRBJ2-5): EPEVTQTPSHQVTQMGQEVILRCVPISNHLYFYWYRQILGQKVEFLVSFYNNEISEKSEIFDDQFSVERPDGSNFTLKIRSTKLEDSAMYFCASSSQGGPQETQYFGPGTRLLVL.

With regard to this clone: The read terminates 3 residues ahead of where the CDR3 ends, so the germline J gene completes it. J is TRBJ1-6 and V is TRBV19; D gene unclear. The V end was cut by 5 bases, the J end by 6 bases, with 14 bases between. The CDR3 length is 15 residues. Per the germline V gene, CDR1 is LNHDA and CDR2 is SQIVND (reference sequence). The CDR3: CASSALPGGNSPLHF. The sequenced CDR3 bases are TGTGCCAGTAGTGCCCTCCCAGGAGGTAATTCACCC.

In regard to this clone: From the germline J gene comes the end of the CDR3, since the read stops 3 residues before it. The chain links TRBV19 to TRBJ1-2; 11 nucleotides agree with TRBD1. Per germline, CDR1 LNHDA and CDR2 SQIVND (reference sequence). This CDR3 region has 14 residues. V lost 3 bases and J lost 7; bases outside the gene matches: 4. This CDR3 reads CASSIGQGAGGYTF. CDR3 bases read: TGTGCCAGTAGTATCGGACAGGGGGCAGGTGGC.

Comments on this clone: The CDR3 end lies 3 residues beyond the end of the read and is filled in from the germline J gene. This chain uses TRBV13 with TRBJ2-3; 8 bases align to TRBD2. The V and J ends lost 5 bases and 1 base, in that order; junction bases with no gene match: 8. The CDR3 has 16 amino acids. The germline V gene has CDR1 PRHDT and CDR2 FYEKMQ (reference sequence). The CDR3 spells CASSLSLAEGTDTQYF. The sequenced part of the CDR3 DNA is TGTGCCAGCAGCCTATCACTAGCGGAAGGCACAGATACG.

The CDR3 is CSATGTGAPYSNQPQHF. The part of the CDR3 DNA that was read is TGCAGTGCTACGGGGACAGGGGCCCCGTATAGCAATCAGCCC. V and J are TRBV20-1 and TRBJ1-5, with 10 nucleotides matching TRBD1. The read gets to within 3 residues of the CDR3 end, and the germline J gene fills in the rest. The CDR3 has 17 residues. V dropped 4 bases and J dropped 0; count of bases not matched to a gene: 9. CDR1 DFQATT and CDR2 SNEGSKA come from the germline V gene (reference sequence).

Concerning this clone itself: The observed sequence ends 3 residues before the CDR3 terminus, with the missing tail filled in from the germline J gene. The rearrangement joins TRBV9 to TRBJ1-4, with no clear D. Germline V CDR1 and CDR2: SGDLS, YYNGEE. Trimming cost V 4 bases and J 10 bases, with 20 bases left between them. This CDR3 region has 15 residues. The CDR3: CASSKTMVLEGKLFF. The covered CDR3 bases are TGTGCCAGCAGCAAAACGATGGTGCTCGAAGGAAAA.

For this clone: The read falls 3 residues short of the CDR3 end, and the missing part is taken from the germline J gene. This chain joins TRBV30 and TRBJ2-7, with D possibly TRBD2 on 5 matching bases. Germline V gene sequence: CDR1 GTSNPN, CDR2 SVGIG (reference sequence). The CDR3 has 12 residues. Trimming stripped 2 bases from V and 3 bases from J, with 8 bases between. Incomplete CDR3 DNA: TGTGCCTGGAGTCGGACTTTCTACGAG. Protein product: CAWSRTFYE. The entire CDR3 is CAWSRTFYEQYF.

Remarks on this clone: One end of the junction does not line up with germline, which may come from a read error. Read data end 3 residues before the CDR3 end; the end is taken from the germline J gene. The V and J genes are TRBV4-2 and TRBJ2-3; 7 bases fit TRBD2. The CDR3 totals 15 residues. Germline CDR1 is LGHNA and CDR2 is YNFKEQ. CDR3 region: CASSQERREIDTQYF. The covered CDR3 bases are TGCGCCAGCAGCCAAGAACGGCGGGAGATAGATACG.